These 21 T cell receptor beta chains came from one sample sequenced in a study of control samples from healthy donors and cancer patients. TCRdb keeps only in-frame clones here, not all; method: immunoSEQ multiplex PCR. This sample yields 76,000 or so clones, of which 75% to 90% are seen a single time; over 8% belongs to the top ten. The sequencing sample was made of PBMCs. Source of these receptors: a woman between 45 and 65 years old with colorectal cancer.

A single count supports this clone. The rearrangement links TRBV12-5 to TRBJ2-3; D remains unclear. Trimming removed 0 bases from V and 4 bases from J, with 14 bases in between. The CDR3 sequence is 16 residues long. CDR1 and CDR2 (germline): LGHNT, FRNRAP. The CDR3 nucleotides read TGTGCTAGTGGTTTGGTACGTAGGTTAGGGTCAGATACGCAGTATTTT. It specifies CASGLVRRLGSDTQYF.

CDR3 DNA: TGTGCCAGCAGCTTGCCCCCAGGGGCAAGAGGCTACACCTTC. Translating gives CASSLPPGARGYTF. V gene TRBV7-2 combines with J gene TRBJ1-2, with D possibly being TRBD1 (6 bases). The CDR3 runs to 14 residues. Germline CDR1 is SGHTA and CDR2 is FQGNSA. V gave up 3 bases and J gave up 8 bases, with 16 bases separating them. Based on the CDR3 plus reference TRBV7-2 and TRBJ1-2, the full variable domain is GAGVSQSPSNKVTEKGKDVELRCDPISGHTALYWYRQSLGQGLEFLIYFQGNSAPDKSGLPSDRFSAERTGGSVSTLTIQRTQQEDSAVYLCASSLPPGARGYTFGSGTRLTVV.

The chain has TRBV12-3 or TRBV12-4 and TRBJ1-2; perhaps TRBD1 as D (5 bases). The V and J ends lost 2 bases and 7 bases respectively, with 11 bases between them. The CDR3 consists of 13 residues. The CDR3 here is CASSLQGLGGYTF. The CDR3 nucleotides are TGTGCCAGCAGTTTACAGGGTTTGGGTGGCTACACCTTC.

The chain carries TRBV10-3 and TRBJ2-7, with D perhaps matching TRBD1 (5 bases). CDR1 is ENHRY and CDR2 is SYGVKD in the germline V gene. Trimming took 4 bases from V and 5 from J, leaving 12 bases between them. There are 13 residues in the CDR3. In DNA, the CDR3 is TGTGCCATCAGTGGCACTTCAGGGAACGAGCAGTACGTC. Protein sequence: CAISGTSGNEQYV.

The chain employs TRBV10-3 and TRBJ1-1; TRBD1 agrees at 8 bases. The CDR3 length is 14 residues. Germline trimming cut 3 bases from V and 5 bases from J; bases unmatched to any gene: 5. CDR1 is ENHRY and CDR2 is SYGVKD in the germline V gene. CDR3 sequence (DNA): TGTGCCATCAGTGACGGACAGGGTGGGACTGAAGCTTTCTTT. Its protein is CAISDGQGGTEAFF.

This clone was recorded a few times. The rearrangement uses TRBV19 and TRBJ1-4; TRBD1 matches 7 bases. CDR1 is LNHDA and CDR2 is SQIVND in the germline V gene (reference sequence). The V gene end was trimmed by 5 bases and the J gene end by 12 bases; junction bases not matched to a gene: 6. The CDR3 has 12 amino acids. The CDR3 region is CASSSQQGQLFF. The CDR3 nucleotides read TGTGCCAGTAGTTCCCAACAGGGGCAACTGTTTTTT.

The chain is built from TRBV19 and TRBJ1-1, with D maybe TRBD1 (5 bases). This CDR3 is 13 amino acids long. The V and J ends lost 1 base and 9 bases respectively, with 12 bases between them. Germline loops: CDR1 LNHDA, CDR2 SQIVND (reference sequence). The CDR3 region is CASSIVPEGKAFF. As DNA, the CDR3 is TGTGCCAGTAGTATAGTCCCCGAGGGGAAAGCTTTCTTT.

The genes are TRBV18 and TRBJ1-5; weak D call: TRBD1 (6 bases). The CDR3 is 16 residues long. Germline V gene sequence: CDR1 KGHSH, CDR2 LQKENI. Between the trimmed V and J ends, which lost 2 bases and 3 bases, there was a span of 14 bases. Here the CDR3 DNA reads TGTGCCAGCTCACCAGTGGGGGCGGGAGACAATCAGCCCCAGCATTTT. This translates into CASSPVGAGDNQPQHF.

The chain has TRBV19 and TRBJ2-5, with D possibly being TRBD1 (6 bases). The CDR3 is 12 residues long. The ends were cut back, 6 bases at V and 5 bases at J, with 10 bases in the middle. Germline assignment: CDR1 LNHDA and CDR2 SQIVND (reference sequence). The CDR3 is CASSPTGETQYF. As DNA, the CDR3 is TGTGCCAGTAGCCCAACAGGGGAGACCCAGTACTTC.

This chain joins TRBV3-1 (or the pseudogene TRBV3-2) and TRBJ1-6; D gene ambiguous. Germline lookup yields CDR1 LGHDT and CDR2 YNNKEL (reference sequence). With 7 bases removed from V and 0 bases from J, the gap between germline ends came to 7 bases. The CDR3 sequence is 14 residues long. As DNA, the CDR3 is TGTGCCAGCATGGAGAGCTCCTATAATTCACCCCTCCACTTT. Translation gives CASMESSYNSPLHF.

CDR3 bases: TGTGCCTGGAGTCGAGGGGGGACAGACCAGCATTTT. Protein: CAWSRGGTDQHF. The chain links TRBV30 to TRBJ1-5; 7 positions agree with TRBD1. After removal of 2 bases from V and 12 bases from J, the junction contained 7 bases not matched to a gene. The CDR3 contains 12 residues. Germline CDR1 reads GTSNPN; CDR2 reads SVGIG (reference sequence).

The V and J genes are TRBV5-1 and TRBJ2-1, with a tentative D call TRBD1 (6 bases). This CDR3 has 13 residues. Germline values: CDR1 SGHRS, CDR2 YFSETQ. V shed 4 bases and J shed 7 bases, with 12 bases lying between them. The CDR3 DNA sequence: TGCGCCAGCAGCGGGAGAGGACAGAATGAGCAGTTCTTC. It specifies CASSGRGQNEQFF.

The chain is built from TRBV30 and TRBJ2-3; 11 bases agree with TRBD2. Germline V gene lookup returns CDR1 GTSNPN and CDR2 SVGIG (reference sequence). V dropped 8 bases and J dropped 4; count of bases not matched to a gene: 8. The CDR3 totals 14 residues. DNA of the CDR3: TGTGCCGTAATGTGGACTAGCGGGCCAGATACGCAGTATTTT. Translated: CAVMWTSGPDTQYF.

The chain is built from TRBV18 and TRBJ2-3, with D unclear. This CDR3 has 16 residues. Germline assignment: CDR1 KGHSH and CDR2 LQKENI. V was pared by 2 bases and J by 0 bases, with 12 bases between. This CDR3 is CASSPTSLFSTDTQYF. The CDR3 coding sequence is TGTGCCAGCTCACCAACCTCGCTATTTAGCACAGATACGCAGTATTTT.

The genes are TRBV2 and TRBJ2-1; weak D call: TRBD1 (6 bases). Trimming pared 7 bases from V and 5 bases from J, leaving 18 bases between. CDR1 and CDR2 (germline): SNHLY, FYNNEI. This CDR3 region has 15 residues. CDR3 bases: TGTGCCAGCACGGAGGACAGTCGAGGTAACAATGAGCAGTTCTTC. Translated: CASTEDSRGNNEQFF.

The J gene is TRBJ1-1, the V gene TRBV28, with D perhaps matching TRBD1 (5 bases). CDR1 is MDHEN, CDR2 SYDVKM, per germline. The CDR3 totals 15 residues. V lost 11 bases and J lost 3, with 22 bases in between. CDR3 region: CAGGRALGGYTEAFF. CDR3 bases: TGTGCCGGGGGTAGGGCTCTCGGAGGGTACACTGAAGCTTTCTTT.

The J gene is TRBJ2-1, the V gene TRBV6-2 or TRBV6-3; 7 nucleotides agree with TRBD1. The ends lost 5 bases at V and 1 base at J; junction bases unmatched: 8. CDR3 length: 16 residues. The germline gives CDR1 MNHEY, CDR2 SVGEGT. As DNA, the CDR3 is TGTGCCAGCAGTACGGCCAGGGGGACATCCTACAATGAGCAGTTCTTC. This gives the protein CASSTARGTSYNEQFF.

This chain uses TRBV11-2 with TRBJ1-2; no clear D gene. Germline lookup yields CDR1 SGHAT and CDR2 FQNNGV. The CDR3 covers 15 residues. V was trimmed by 7 bases and J by 2 bases, leaving 17 bases between them. CDR3 region: CASIPERAKNYGYTF. The DNA of the CDR3 is TGTGCCAGCATCCCGGAGAGGGCGAAGAACTATGGCTACACCTTC.

The chain employs TRBV2 and TRBJ2-2; D assignment may be TRBD1 or TRBD2 (7 bases each). CDR3 size: 20 residues. Looked up from germline, CDR1 is SNHLY and CDR2 is FYNNEI. Trimming stripped 7 bases from V and 0 bases from J, with 27 bases between. The CDR3 bases are TGTGCCAGCAACGGGGGAGGGGGCGGGCTTAAGCCCACGAACACCGGGGAGCTGTTTTTT. It codes for CASNGGGGGLKPTNTGELFF.

DNA for the CDR3: TGTGCCTGGGACTCGAGGGATCGAGCTTTCTTT. This translates into CAWDSRDRAFF. The chain has TRBV30 and TRBJ1-1; D gene ambiguous. Germline V gene lookup returns CDR1 GTSNPN and CDR2 SVGIG (reference sequence). CDR3 length: 11 residues. Trimming left V 5 bases short and J 10 bases short, with 14 bases between. Together with reference TRBV30 and TRBJ1-1, the CDR3 gives the full variable domain: SQTIHQWPATLVQPVGSPLSLECTVEGTSNPNLYWYRQAAGRGLQLLFYSVGIGQISSEVPQNLSASRPQDRQFILSSKKLLLSDSGFYLCAWDSRDRAFFGQGTRLTVV.

This clone was counted a single time. The chain combines TRBV28 with TRBJ1-2; perhaps TRBD1 as D (5 bases). V was cut by 6 bases and J by 1 base, with 9 bases left in between. Per germline, CDR1 MDHEN and CDR2 SYDVKM. CDR3 length: 13 residues. This chain's CDR3 is CASSRQLNYGYTF. The CDR3 DNA is TGTGCCAGCAGCCGACAGCTTAACTATGGCTACACCTTC.